Following are 26 T cell receptor beta chains from one sample sequenced in a study of cytomegalovirus exposure and HLA in healthy donors. This PCR relied on a set of 60 Vbeta primers and 13 Jbeta primers. Generated by immunoSEQ multiplex PCR, the TCRdb table keeps only in-frame clones and is missing some. This table holds some 110,000 clones, roughly 73% found once. The sequencing input was PBMCs. The receptors were gathered from a man in his forties in good health and CMV-seronegative.

The sample holds a few counts of this clone. This chain uses TRBV19 with TRBJ2-7; D is ambiguous. The CDR3 sequence is 13 residues long. CDR1 and CDR2 (germline): LNHDA, SQIVND (reference sequence). The V end was cut by 9 bases, the J end by 3 bases, with 15 bases between. As DNA, the CDR3 is TGTGCCAGGCGCGAGTCCCCTCTCTACGAGCAGTACTTC. Translated: CARRESPLYEQYF.

V gene TRBV6-5 combines with J gene TRBJ1-6, with TRBD1 matching over 9 bases. This CDR3 has 15 residues. The trim removed 2 bases at V and 7 bases at J, leaving 3 bases unmatched. Germline V CDR1 and CDR2: MNHEY, SVGAGI. The CDR3 DNA reads as TGTGCCAGCAGTTACCTGGGACAGGGCAATTCACCCCTCCACTTT. Amino acids: CASSYLGQGNSPLHF.

This clone was found once. CDR3 residues: CASSLHYVSNQPQHF. Here the CDR3 DNA reads TGTGCCAGCAGCCTACACTATGTTAGCAATCAGCCCCAGCATTTT. The V call is TRBV6-1, the J call TRBJ1-5; no clear D gene. The CDR3 totals 15 residues. V was cut by 6 bases and J by 0 bases, with 12 bases left in between. Germline V CDR1 and CDR2: MNHNS, SASEGT.

V usage is TRBV27 and J usage is TRBJ1-4; D call uncertain. The CDR3 runs to 19 residues. The germline gives CDR1 MNHEY, CDR2 SMNVEV (reference sequence). Trimming cost V 5 bases and J 2 bases, with 24 bases left between them. As DNA, the CDR3 is TGTGCCAGCAGTCCCCTCTATTCTTCGGTTGTGAAGACTAATGAAAAACTGTTTTTT. This encodes CASSPLYSSVVKTNEKLFF. The full variable domain, in which reference TRBV27 and TRBJ1-4 provide the parts outside the CDR3, is EAQVTQNPRYLITVTGKKLTVTCSQNMNHEYMSWYRQDPGLGLRQIYYSMNVEVTDKGDVPEGYKVSRKEKRNFPLILESPSPNQTSLYFCASSPLYSSVVKTNEKLFFGSGTQLSVL.

The chain carries TRBV5-1 and TRBJ1-3, with 7 nucleotides matching TRBD1. This CDR3 contains 17 residues. Trimming removed 4 bases from V and 4 bases from J; junction bases left unmatched: 14. The germline CDR1 and CDR2 sequences are SGHRS and YFSETQ. DNA for the CDR3: TGCGCCAGCAGCCGGGACAGTTTCGCAAGGATCGGAAACACCATATATTTT. This translates into CASSRDSFARIGNTIYF. Full variable domain (outside the CDR3, taken from reference TRBV5-1 and TRBJ1-3): KAGVTQTPRYLIKTRGQQVTLSCSPISGHRSVSWYQQTPGQGLQFLFEYFSETQRNKGNFPGRFSGRQFSNSRSEMNVSTLELGDSALYLCASSRDSFARIGNTIYFGEGSWLTVV.

This clone was picked up a small number of times. The J gene is TRBJ1-2, the V gene TRBV5-6; TRBD1 is a possible D gene (5 bases). The CDR3 is 13 residues long. The ends were cut back, 5 bases at V and 8 bases at J, with 16 bases in the middle. Germline loops: CDR1 SGHDT, CDR2 YYEEEE. In DNA, the CDR3 is TGTGCCAGCAGGTCCGGGACTGCTCGGGGCTACACCTTC. Translating gives CASRSGTARGYTF.

Remarks on this clone: The same CDR3 arises from other DNA sequences in this sample as well. This chain uses TRBV5-1 with TRBJ1-1, with D uncertain. There are 13 residues in the CDR3. V gave up 8 bases and J gave up 6 bases, with 17 bases separating them. Germline V gene lookup returns CDR1 SGHRS and CDR2 YFSETQ. The CDR3 region is CASSLRGGSEAFF. DNA of the CDR3: TGCGCCAGTAGCCTCCGGGGAGGGTCTGAAGCTTTCTTT.

The CDR3 loop reads CASSLLLAGYTDTQYF. Here the CDR3 DNA reads TGTGCCAGCAGCCTCCTACTAGCGGGGTACACAGATACGCAGTATTTT. The rearrangement links TRBV11-2 to TRBJ2-3; 10 bases align to TRBD2. This CDR3 has 16 amino acids. CDR1 and CDR2 from the germline V gene are SGHAT and FQNNGV. V shed 5 bases, J shed 2 bases, and the junction held 7 bases outside the gene matches.

The chain links TRBV7-3 to TRBJ2-6; D is undetermined. CDR1 and CDR2 (germline): SGHTA, FQGTGA. The CDR3 has 15 amino acids. Between the trimmed V and J ends, which lost 5 bases and 0 bases, there was a span of 8 bases. Here the CDR3 reads CASSTVLSGANVLTF. The CDR3 coding sequence is TGTGCCAGCAGCACGGTCCTCTCTGGGGCCAACGTCCTGACTTTC.

V usage is TRBV15 and J usage is TRBJ1-2; possibly TRBD1 for D (6 bases). Between the trimmed V and J ends, which lost 3 bases and 2 bases, there was a span of 10 bases. Germline CDR1 and CDR2: LNHNV and YYDKDF (reference sequence). This CDR3 contains 14 residues. As DNA, the CDR3 is TGTGCCACCAGCAGCACCAGGGGCAACTATGGCTACACCTTC. It specifies CATSSTRGNYGYTF.

The chain couples TRBV6-1 to TRBJ2-5; 8 bases align to TRBD1. CDR3 length: 14 residues. The junction had 7 bases not matched to a gene; V was cut back by 6 bases and J by 4 bases. Germline CDR1 and CDR2: MNHNS and SASEGT. CDR3 residues: CASRRVTGGETQYF. The CDR3 coding sequence is TGTGCCAGCAGACGAGTAACAGGGGGAGAGACCCAGTACTTC.

The genes are TRBV5-1 and TRBJ2-4, with TRBD1 identical over 9 bases. CDR3 length equals 15 residues. The V and J ends lost 0 bases and 8 bases, in that order; junction bases with no gene match: 6. Germline V CDR1 and CDR2: SGHRS, YFSETQ. The DNA of the CDR3 is TGCGCCAGCAGCTTGGCCGGGACAGGGATGGACATTCAGTACTTC. Protein product: CASSLAGTGMDIQYF.

This sequence joins TRBV7-2 and TRBJ2-7; 8 positions agree with TRBD1. Per the germline V gene, CDR1 is SGHTA and CDR2 is FQGNSA. The trim removed 5 bases at V and 5 bases at J, leaving 8 bases unmatched. The CDR3 runs to 14 residues. Here the CDR3 DNA reads TGTGCCAGCAGCCCGAGGACAGGGTGGCACGAGCAGTACTTC. It specifies CASSPRTGWHEQYF.

The CDR3 DNA sequence: TGTGCCATCAGTGGCTCCGACACTAGCACAGATACGCAGTATTTT. Its protein is CAISGSDTSTDTQYF. The rearrangement links TRBV10-3 to TRBJ2-3; unclear D gene. V shed 4 bases and J shed 0 bases, with 11 bases lying between them. The CDR3 has 15 residues. In germline, CDR1 is ENHRY, CDR2 SYGVKD.

This sequence joins TRBV6-1 and TRBJ1-5, with TRBD1 identical over 8 bases. With 2 bases clipped from V and 11 bases from J, the junction kept 14 bases outside the gene matches. The CDR3 contains 16 residues. Germline lookup yields CDR1 MNHNS and CDR2 SASEGT. The CDR3: CASSERTRGQVLTQHF. DNA of the CDR3: TGTGCCAGCAGTGAAAGAACCCGGGGACAGGTTCTGACCCAGCATTTT.

The rearrangement links TRBV29-1 to TRBJ1-1; D is ambiguous. V lost 4 bases and J lost 5, with 11 bases in between. CDR3 length: 12 amino acids. CDR1 is SQVTM, CDR2 ANQGSEA, per germline. The chain's CDR3 is CSVVRGLTEAFF. The CDR3 coding sequence is TGCAGCGTTGTCCGGGGTTTAACTGAAGCTTTCTTT.

V usage is TRBV5-1 and J usage is TRBJ2-5, with D possibly TRBD1 on 5 matching bases. This CDR3 contains 16 residues. V was trimmed by 0 bases and J by 2 bases, leaving 14 bases between them. The germline CDR1 and CDR2 sequences are SGHRS and YFSETQ. The CDR3, as DNA: TGCGCCAGCAGCTTGGAACCCAGGACATCACAAGAGACCCAGTACTTC. Amino acids: CASSLEPRTSQETQYF.

V usage is TRBV6-5 and J usage is TRBJ1-5, with D possibly TRBD1 on 5 matching bases. The germline CDR1 and CDR2 sequences are MNHEY and SVGAGI. With 2 bases removed from V and 5 bases from J, the gap between germline ends came to 10 bases. The CDR3 runs 14 residues. The CDR3 here is CASSYGASYQPQHF. Written as DNA, the CDR3 is TGTGCCAGCAGTTACGGGGCCTCATATCAGCCCCAGCATTTT.

V is TRBV25-1 and J is TRBJ2-3, with D possibly TRBD2 on 5 matching bases. CDR1 is MGHDK, CDR2 SYGVNS, per germline. The CDR3 runs 13 residues. Trimming removed 5 bases at V and 5 bases at J, with 11 bases between. The DNA of the CDR3 is TGTGCCAGCAGTCCTGATGAGGGAGATACGCAGTATTTT. Protein: CASSPDEGDTQYF.

The chain recombines TRBV5-1 with TRBJ2-5; weak D call: TRBD1 (5 bases). The CDR3 is made up of 14 amino acids. From germline, CDR1 is SGHRS and CDR2 YFSETQ. The V and J ends lost 4 bases and 0 bases respectively, with 10 bases between them. The chain's CDR3 is CASSHDSHQETQYF. For the CDR3, the DNA is TGCGCCAGCAGCCACGACAGCCACCAAGAGACCCAGTACTTC.

This chain uses TRBV12-5 with TRBJ2-3; possible D gene TRBD1, 6 bases. Germline-derived CDR1 and CDR2 are LGHNT and FRNRAP. The CDR3 has 13 residues. V was shortened by 8 bases and J by 2 bases, with 11 bases between the two germline ends. The CDR3 region has the DNA TGTGCTAGTAAAGGACAGCCCACAGATACGCAGTATTTT. Amino acid sequence: CASKGQPTDTQYF.

The chain links TRBV19 to TRBJ2-2; TRBD1 matches 8 bases. The germline V gene encodes CDR1 LNHDA and CDR2 SQIVND (reference sequence). V gave up 2 bases and J gave up 5 bases; unmatched junction bases: 4. The CDR3 has 15 amino acids. CDR3 nucleotides: TGTGCCAGTAGTATACAGGGGGCTCGGACCGGGGAGCTGTTTTTT. Translating gives CASSIQGARTGELFF. The full variable domain, with the rest looked up from reference TRBV19 and TRBJ2-2, is DGGITQSPKYLFRKEGQNVTLSCEQNLNHDAMYWYRQDPGQGLRLIYYSQIVNDFQKGDIAEGYSVSREKKESFPLTVTSAQKNPTAFYLCASSIQGARTGELFFGEGSRLTVL.

V and J are TRBV27 and TRBJ2-2; 7 bases fit TRBD1. This CDR3 has 18 residues. Looked up from germline, CDR1 is MNHEY and CDR2 is SMNVEV (reference sequence). The V and J ends lost 2 bases and 6 bases, in that order; junction bases with no gene match: 15. The CDR3 region has the DNA TGTGCCAGCAGTTTAATTTTGTGGGCAGGGGGATTATCCGGGGAGCTGTTTTTT. Translated, it gives CASSLILWAGGLSGELFF.

This clone has just one count. The chain combines TRBV6-6 with TRBJ1-6; 11 bases agree with TRBD1. V was pared by 6 bases and J by 9 bases, with 10 bases of the junction left unmatched. CDR1 is MNHNY, CDR2 SVGAGI, per germline (reference sequence). The CDR3 sequence is 16 residues long. The CDR3 loop is CASRGTGGWNASPLHF. CDR3 DNA: TGTGCCAGCAGAGGGACAGGGGGTTGGAATGCTTCACCCCTCCACTTT.

This clone was recorded only once. The chain joins TRBV20-1 to TRBJ2-3; 7 nucleotides agree with TRBD1. The V segment lost 6 bases and the J segment 6 bases; nucleotides outside the gene matches: 3. The CDR3 loop spans 11 amino acids. Germline CDR1 is DFQATT and CDR2 is SNEGSKA (reference sequence). CDR3 in DNA: TGCAGTGCGTCCAGGGGGGATACGCAGTATTTT. This translates into CSASRGDTQYF.

This clone was observed a handful of times. The gene calls are TRBV6-5 and TRBJ2-3, with D unclear. CDR1 is MNHEY and CDR2 is SVGAGI in the germline V gene. V was shortened by 2 bases and J by 3 bases, with 6 bases between the two germline ends. The CDR3 covers 13 residues. The CDR3, as DNA: TGTGCCAGCAGTTACAAAGAGACAGATACGCAGTATTTT. Translation: CASSYKETDTQYF.